These T cell receptor beta chains were read from a single sample in a study of Ad26.COV2.S vaccination and SARS-CoV-2 variants. Sequenced by immunoSEQ multiplex PCR; TCRdb stores in-frame clones only, minus some. Among 410,000 or so clones listed, 92% were seen once. The source material was peripheral blood, sampled in a trial of Ad26.COV2.S vaccine versus placebo. These receptor sequences come from a person between 18 and 65 years old who received the Ad26.COV2.S COVID-19 vaccine or a placebo. The CDR3 runs from the conserved cysteine through the conserved F or W. Fields, in order: CDR3 protein, CDR3 DNA, clone size, J gene, D gene, V gene. D genes are given only for firm matches. Size is omitted from some rows. Given values are once, few, many or a class for expanded clones.

cdr3_aa: CASSLRRFGPYEQYF; cdr3_nt: TGTGCCAGCAGCTTGAGGAGGTTCGGCCCCTACGAGCAGTACTTC; clone_size: once; j_call: TRBJ2-7; d_call: -; v_call: TRBV12-1
cdr3_aa: CASSQDTAASGGAFNEQFF; cdr3_nt: TGCGCCAGCAGCCAAGATACGGCCGCTAGCGGGGGGGCTTTCAATGAGCAGTTCTTC; clone_size: -; j_call: TRBJ2-1; d_call: TRBD2; v_call: TRBV4-1
cdr3_aa: CASSSGLAGSYNEQFF; cdr3_nt: TGCGCCAGCAGCTCTGGACTAGCGGGGTCCTACAATGAGCAGTTCTTC; clone_size: once; j_call: TRBJ2-1; d_call: TRBD2; v_call: TRBV5-1
cdr3_aa: CASSLRPGGVGMNTEAFF; cdr3_nt: TGTGCCAGCAGCTTACGCCCGGGCGGGGTGGGGATGAACACTGAAGCTTTCTTT; clone_size: -; j_call: TRBJ1-1; d_call: -; v_call: TRBV7-8
cdr3_aa: CASSSYRGRRENEQYF; cdr3_nt: TGTGCCAGCAGCTCCTACAGGGGGCGTCGGGAAAACGAGCAGTACTTC; clone_size: few; j_call: TRBJ2-7; d_call: TRBD1; v_call: TRBV5-4
cdr3_aa: CASERRVLTYNEQFF; cdr3_nt: TGTGCCAGCGAAAGACGGGTTCTAACATACAATGAGCAGTTCTTC; clone_size: -; j_call: TRBJ2-1; d_call: -; v_call: TRBV13
cdr3_aa: CASSPSSGLAGGKTQYF; cdr3_nt: TGCGCCAGCAGCCCCTCATCGGGGCTAGCGGGGGGGAAGACCCAGTACTTC; clone_size: -; j_call: TRBJ2-5; d_call: TRBD2; v_call: TRBV4-3
cdr3_aa: CASMREETQYF; cdr3_nt: TGTGCCAGCATGAGGGAGGAGACCCAGTACTTC; clone_size: -; j_call: TRBJ2-5; d_call: -; v_call: TRBV2
cdr3_aa: CASSQESTGGYEQFF; cdr3_nt: TGTGCCAGCAGCCAAGAATCGACAGGGGGTTATGAGCAGTTCTTC; clone_size: -; j_call: TRBJ2-1; d_call: TRBD1; v_call: TRBV14
cdr3_aa: CASIQRGISSYEQYF; cdr3_nt: TGTGCCAGCATTCAGCGGGGGATCAGCTCCTACGAGCAGTACTTC; clone_size: -; j_call: TRBJ2-7; d_call: TRBD2; v_call: TRBV6-5
cdr3_aa: CASSLFPLGLTNEKLFF; cdr3_nt: TGTGCCAGCAGTTTATTCCCCTTGGGACTCACTAATGAAAAACTGTTTTTT; clone_size: few; j_call: TRBJ1-4; d_call: -; v_call: TRBV27
cdr3_aa: CASSQDPRRGTNEKLFF; cdr3_nt: TGCGCCAGCAGCCAAGACCCCCGGCGGGGAACTAATGAAAAACTGTTTTTT; clone_size: -; j_call: TRBJ1-4; d_call: -; v_call: TRBV4-1
cdr3_aa: CAISESPRKGGEKLFF; cdr3_nt: TGTGCCATCAGTGAGTCGCCTCGAAAAGGGGGGGAAAAACTGTTTTTT; clone_size: -; j_call: TRBJ1-4; d_call: -; v_call: TRBV10-3
cdr3_aa: CASSLAADGSDTQYF; cdr3_nt: TGTGCCAGCAGCTTAGCGGCAGATGGGTCAGATACGCAGTATTTT; clone_size: once; j_call: TRBJ2-3; d_call: -; v_call: TRBV7-6
cdr3_aa: CASSYPAGQGGDIQYF; cdr3_nt: TGTGCCAGCAGTTATCCCGCCGGCCAGGGCGGAGACATTCAGTACTTC; clone_size: -; j_call: TRBJ2-4; d_call: -; v_call: TRBV6-2/TRBV6-3
cdr3_aa: CASSLRGETQYF; cdr3_nt: TGTGCCAGCAGTCTCAGGGGGGAGACCCAGTACTTC; clone_size: -; j_call: TRBJ2-5; d_call: TRBD1; v_call: TRBV28
cdr3_aa: CASCYQGIVGAGEAFF; cdr3_nt: TGTGCCAGTTGTTATCAGGGAATAGTTGGAGCGGGGGAAGCTTTCTTT; clone_size: -; j_call: TRBJ1-1; d_call: -; v_call: TRBV28
cdr3_aa: CASSPGPSSYNSPLHF; cdr3_nt: TGTGCCAGTAGCCCGGGACCGAGCTCCTATAATTCACCCCTCCACTTT; clone_size: once; j_call: TRBJ1-6; d_call: -; v_call: TRBV19
cdr3_aa: CASSPTGTGYSDTQYF; cdr3_nt: TGTGCCAGCAGTCCAACCGGGACAGGGTATTCAGATACGCAGTATTTT; clone_size: -; j_call: TRBJ2-3; d_call: TRBD1; v_call: TRBV7-6
cdr3_aa: CASSLQGYNSPLHF; cdr3_nt: TGCGCCAGCAGCTTACAGGGGTACAATTCACCCCTCCACTTT; clone_size: -; j_call: TRBJ1-6; d_call: TRBD1; v_call: TRBV5-1
cdr3_aa: CASSWGGSGANVLTF; cdr3_nt: TGTGCCAGCAGCTGGGGTGGTTCCGGGGCCAACGTCCTGACTTTC; clone_size: -; j_call: TRBJ2-6; d_call: -; v_call: TRBV6-5
cdr3_aa: CASNLEAGGSVKTQYF; cdr3_nt: TGTGCCAGTAACCTGGAAGCGGGGGGGTCTGTAAAGACCCAGTACTTC; clone_size: -; j_call: TRBJ2-5; d_call: TRBD2; v_call: TRBV19
cdr3_aa: CAWTRQGEGYTF; cdr3_nt: TGTGCCTGGACGCGGCAGGGGGAGGGCTACACCTTC; clone_size: -; j_call: TRBJ1-2; d_call: TRBD1; v_call: TRBV30
cdr3_aa: CASSYGRALSGANVLTF; cdr3_nt: TGTGCCAGCAGTTACGGACGGGCTCTCAGTGGGGCCAACGTCCTGACTTTC; clone_size: -; j_call: TRBJ2-6; d_call: -; v_call: TRBV6-2/TRBV6-3
cdr3_aa: CASSIGHTQNTEAFF; cdr3_nt: TGTGCCAGTAGTATAGGGCACACCCAGAACACTGAAGCTTTCTTT; clone_size: -; j_call: TRBJ1-1; d_call: -; v_call: TRBV19
cdr3_aa: CASSLFIEAFF; cdr3_nt: TGTGCCAGCAGTTTATTCATTGAAGCTTTCTTT; clone_size: -; j_call: TRBJ1-1; d_call: -; v_call: TRBV28
cdr3_aa: CASSYLGQGEMEQYF; cdr3_nt: TGTGCCAGCAGTTACTTGGGACAGGGGGAAATGGAGCAGTACTTC; clone_size: -; j_call: TRBJ2-7; d_call: TRBD1; v_call: TRBV6-6
cdr3_aa: CASHWGGHGYTF; cdr3_nt: TGTGCCAGCCACTGGGGGGGGCATGGCTACACCTTC; clone_size: -; j_call: TRBJ1-2; d_call: -; v_call: TRBV19
cdr3_aa: CATSREVGAYEQYF; cdr3_nt: TGTGCCACCAGCAGAGAGGTAGGGGCCTACGAGCAGTACTTC; clone_size: -; j_call: TRBJ2-7; d_call: -; v_call: TRBV15
cdr3_aa: CASSLDYEGNIQYF; cdr3_nt: TGCGCCAGCAGCTTGGACTACGAGGGAAACATTCAGTACTTC; clone_size: -; j_call: TRBJ2-4; d_call: -; v_call: TRBV5-1
cdr3_aa: CASRLSGGDTGELFF; cdr3_nt: TGTGCCAGCAGACTTAGCGGGGGGGACACCGGGGAGCTGTTTTTT; clone_size: -; j_call: TRBJ2-2; d_call: TRBD2; v_call: TRBV11-2
cdr3_aa: CATSLDWVQGNREKLFF; cdr3_nt: TGTGCCACCAGTCTAGACTGGGTCCAGGGGAATAGAGAAAAACTGTTTTTT; clone_size: -; j_call: TRBJ1-4; d_call: -; v_call: TRBV15
cdr3_aa: CATILEDTQYF; cdr3_nt: TGTGCCACCATACTGGAGGATACGCAGTATTTT; clone_size: -; j_call: TRBJ2-3; d_call: -; v_call: TRBV19
cdr3_aa: CASSQDGRGEAFF; cdr3_nt: TGCGCCAGCAGCCAAGATGGACGGGGTGAAGCTTTCTTT; clone_size: -; j_call: TRBJ1-1; d_call: -; v_call: TRBV4-3
cdr3_aa: CASSRTGPNTGELFF; cdr3_nt: TGTGCCAGTAGTCGTACGGGGCCTAACACCGGGGAGCTGTTTTTT; clone_size: -; j_call: TRBJ2-2; d_call: -; v_call: TRBV19
cdr3_aa: CASSLSGTGALGANVLTF; cdr3_nt: TGCGCCAGCAGCCTTAGTGGGACAGGGGCTCTGGGGGCCAACGTCCTGACTTTC; clone_size: -; j_call: TRBJ2-6; d_call: TRBD1; v_call: TRBV4-3
cdr3_aa: CASSVDPGTHTDTQYF; cdr3_nt: TGTGCCAGCAGCGTAGACCCCGGGACCCACACAGATACGCAGTATTTT; clone_size: -; j_call: TRBJ2-3; d_call: -; v_call: TRBV9
cdr3_aa: CASSTREGTLEQYF; cdr3_nt: TGTGCCAGTAGTACCCGAGAAGGGACCTTGGAGCAGTACTTC; clone_size: -; j_call: TRBJ2-7; d_call: -; v_call: TRBV19
cdr3_aa: CASSLAGGAYNEQFF; cdr3_nt: TGCGCCAGCAGCTTGGCAGGGGGGGCCTACAATGAGCAGTTCTTC; clone_size: -; j_call: TRBJ2-1; d_call: -; v_call: TRBV5-1
cdr3_aa: CSAGQGGNEQYF; cdr3_nt: TGCAGCGCCGGACAGGGGGGAAACGAGCAGTACTTC; clone_size: -; j_call: TRBJ2-7; d_call: TRBD1; v_call: TRBV29-1
cdr3_aa: CASSLGQGSYNEQFF; cdr3_nt: TGCGCCAGCAGCTTGGGACAGGGTTCCTACAATGAGCAGTTCTTC; clone_size: -; j_call: TRBJ2-1; d_call: TRBD1; v_call: TRBV5-1
cdr3_aa: CASSVLATDTQYF; cdr3_nt: TGTGCCAGCAGCGTTCTAGCCACAGATACGCAGTATTTT; clone_size: few; j_call: TRBJ2-3; d_call: -; v_call: TRBV9
cdr3_aa: CASSLRASTGAETQYF; cdr3_nt: TGTGCCAGTAGTCTCCGAGCATCGACAGGGGCTGAGACCCAGTACTTC; clone_size: -; j_call: TRBJ2-5; d_call: TRBD1; v_call: TRBV19
cdr3_aa: CASQGGVSPGNTIYF; cdr3_nt: TGCGCCAGCCAAGGGGGGGTGTCACCTGGAAACACCATATATTTT; clone_size: -; j_call: TRBJ1-3; d_call: -; v_call: TRBV5-1
cdr3_aa: CASSFLGQGWDEQFF; cdr3_nt: TGTGCCAGCAGCTTCCTCGGACAGGGATGGGATGAGCAGTTCTTC; clone_size: -; j_call: TRBJ2-1; d_call: TRBD1; v_call: TRBV7-9
cdr3_aa: CASHTRGLGYNEQFF; cdr3_nt: TGTGCCAGCCACACAAGAGGACTAGGATACAATGAGCAGTTCTTC; clone_size: -; j_call: TRBJ2-1; d_call: TRBD2; v_call: TRBV5-6
cdr3_aa: CASSLGGRARTTDTQYF; cdr3_nt: TGTGCCAGCAGCTTAGGGGGCAGGGCGCGCACCACAGATACGCAGTATTTT; clone_size: -; j_call: TRBJ2-3; d_call: -; v_call: TRBV7-8
cdr3_aa: CASSYGTGHSTSSPLHF; cdr3_nt: TGTGCCAGCAGTTATGGGACAGGGCATTCGACGAGTTCACCCCTCCACTTT; clone_size: -; j_call: TRBJ1-6; d_call: TRBD1; v_call: TRBV6-2/TRBV6-3
cdr3_aa: CASSLMYAGAGYTF; cdr3_nt: TGTGCCAGCAGCTTAATGTATGCAGGGGCTGGCTACACCTTC; clone_size: -; j_call: TRBJ1-2; d_call: -; v_call: TRBV11-2
cdr3_aa: CASSSLLGLQYF; cdr3_nt: TGTGCCAGCAGCTCCTTGCTGGGACTGCAGTACTTC; clone_size: once; j_call: TRBJ2-7; d_call: -; v_call: TRBV5-5